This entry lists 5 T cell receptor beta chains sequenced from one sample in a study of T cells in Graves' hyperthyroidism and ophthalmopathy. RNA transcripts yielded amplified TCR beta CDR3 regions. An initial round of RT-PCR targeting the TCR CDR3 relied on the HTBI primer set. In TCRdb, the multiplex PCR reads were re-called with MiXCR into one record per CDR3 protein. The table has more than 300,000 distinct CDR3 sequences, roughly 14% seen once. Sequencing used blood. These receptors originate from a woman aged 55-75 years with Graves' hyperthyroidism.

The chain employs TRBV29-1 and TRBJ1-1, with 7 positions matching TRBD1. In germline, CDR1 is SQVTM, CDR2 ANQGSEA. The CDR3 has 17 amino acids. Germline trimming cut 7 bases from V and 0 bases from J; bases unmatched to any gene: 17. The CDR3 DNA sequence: TGCAGCGGCCAAGAGGGGGCAGGGGGTGTTATGAACACTGAAGCTTTCTTT. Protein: CSGQEGAGGVMNTEAFF. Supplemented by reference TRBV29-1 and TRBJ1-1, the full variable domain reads SAVISQKPSRDICQRGTSLTIQCQVDSQVTMMFWYRQQPGQSLTLIATANQGSEATYESGFVIDKFPISRPNLTFSTLTVSNMSPEDSSIYLCSGQEGAGGVMNTEAFFGQGTRLTVV.

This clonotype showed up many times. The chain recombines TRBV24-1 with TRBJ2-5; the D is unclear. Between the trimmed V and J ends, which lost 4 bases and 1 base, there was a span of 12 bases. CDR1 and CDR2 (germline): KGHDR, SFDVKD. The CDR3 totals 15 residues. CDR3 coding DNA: TGTGCCACCAGTGACGCCGTCGGGTTCCAAGAGACCCAGTACTTC. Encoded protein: CATSDAVGFQETQYF.

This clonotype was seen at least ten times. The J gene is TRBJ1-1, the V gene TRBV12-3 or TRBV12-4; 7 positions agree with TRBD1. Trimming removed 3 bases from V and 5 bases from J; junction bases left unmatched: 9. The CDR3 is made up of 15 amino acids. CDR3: CASSFIRTGGTEAFF. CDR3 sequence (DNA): TGTGCCAGCAGTTTTATCAGGACAGGTGGTACTGAAGCTTTCTTT.

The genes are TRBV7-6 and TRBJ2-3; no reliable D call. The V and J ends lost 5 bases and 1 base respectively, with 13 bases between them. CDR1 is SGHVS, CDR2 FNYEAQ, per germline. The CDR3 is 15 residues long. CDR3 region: CASSPARTRTDTQYF. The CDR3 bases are TGTGCCAGCAGCCCCGCCCGTACCCGCACAGATACGCAGTATTTT.

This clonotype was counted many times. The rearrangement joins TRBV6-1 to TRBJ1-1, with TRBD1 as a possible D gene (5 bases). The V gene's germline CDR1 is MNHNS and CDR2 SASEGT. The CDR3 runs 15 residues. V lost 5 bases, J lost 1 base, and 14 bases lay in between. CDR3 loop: CASSPLQAPNTEAFF. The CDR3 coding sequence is TGTGCCAGCAGTCCCCTACAGGCGCCGAACACTGAAGCTTTCTTT.